What follows is one T cell receptor beta chain and its context. Peripheral blood samples of roughly 9.8 milliliters were drawn from each donor. Extraction yielded at least 6 micrograms of total RNA per sample. The CDR3 is made up of 12 amino acids. V was shortened by 10 bases and J by 4 bases, with 13 bases between the two germline ends. Per germline, CDR1 LGHDT and CDR2 YNNKEL (reference sequence). The data are from a study of blood T cells in healthy people across ages. The use of a sample-barcoded 5' primer and a J-beta primer mix characterized a second PCR of roughly 7 to 11 cycles. Every cDNA was tagged by a template-switch adaptor with 12 random nucleotides. CDR3-containing paired-end reads numbering at least 2.5 million came from each sample. TCRdb reprocessed the 5' RACE reads via MiXCR and lists one record per CDR3 protein. The data show 550,000 to 700,000 distinct CDR3 sequences, roughly 28% seen once.

The chain links TRBV3-1 to TRBJ2-5; D unresolved. The sequence derives from a woman between 65 and 79 years old in good health. Sample: blood. The CDR3 sequence: CAISRKGETQYF. The CDR3 DNA follows: TGTGCCATCTCGAGGAAGGGAGAGACCCAGTACTTC.